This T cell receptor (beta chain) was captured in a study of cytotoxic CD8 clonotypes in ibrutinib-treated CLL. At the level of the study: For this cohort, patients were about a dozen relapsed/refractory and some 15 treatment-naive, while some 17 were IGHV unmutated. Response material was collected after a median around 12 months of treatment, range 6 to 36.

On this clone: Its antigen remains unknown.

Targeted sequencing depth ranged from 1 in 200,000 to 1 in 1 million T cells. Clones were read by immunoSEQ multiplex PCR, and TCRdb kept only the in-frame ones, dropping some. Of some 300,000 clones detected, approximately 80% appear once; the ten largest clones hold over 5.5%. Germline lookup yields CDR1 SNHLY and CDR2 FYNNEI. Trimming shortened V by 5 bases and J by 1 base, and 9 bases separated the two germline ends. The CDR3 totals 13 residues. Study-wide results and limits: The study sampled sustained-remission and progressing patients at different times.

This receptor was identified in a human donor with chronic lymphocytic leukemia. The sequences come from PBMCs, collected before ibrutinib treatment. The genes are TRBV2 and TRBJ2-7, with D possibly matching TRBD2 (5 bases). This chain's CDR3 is CASSPRTSYEQYF. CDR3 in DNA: TGTGCCAGCAGTCCAAGGACTTCCTACGAGCAGTACTTC. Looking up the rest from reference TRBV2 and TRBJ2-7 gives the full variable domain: EPEVTQTPSHQVTQMGQEVILRCVPISNHLYFYWYRQILGQKVEFLVSFYNNEISEKSEIFDDQFSVERPDGSNFTLKIRSTKLEDSAMYFCASSPRTSYEQYFGPGTRLTVT.